These 22 T cell receptor beta chains originate from one sample sequenced in a study of CD8 T cells in Susac syndrome. A quantity of about 0.5 to 1 ug RNA underwent reverse transcription using random hexamers. Each CDR3 protein gets one entry after TCRdb re-called the immunoSEQ multiplex PCR reads with MiXCR. The sample consists of under 350,000 distinct CDR3 sequences, about 92% of them appearing once. Sequencing was performed on CD4+ T cells from PBMCs. These TCRs come from a human donor with multiple sclerosis.

V usage is TRBV7-2 and J usage is TRBJ2-2; 12 bases are a match to TRBD2. J was trimmed by 1 base and V by 1 base; bases with no gene match: 7. Germline V lookup: CDR1 SGHTA, CDR2 FQGNSA. The CDR3 is 19 residues long. In nucleotides, the CDR3 is TGTGCCAGCAGCTTAGAACTAGCGGGAGGCCCGGGGAACACCGGGGAGCTGTTTTTT. This encodes CASSLELAGGPGNTGELFF.

The chain is built from TRBV24-1 and TRBJ2-1; a weak D match, TRBD2 (6 bases). Trimming cost V 4 bases and J 7 bases, with 19 bases left between them. The CDR3 runs to 16 residues. The germline gives CDR1 KGHDR, CDR2 SFDVKD. This CDR3 reads CATSDPGTAGVNEQFF. In DNA form, the CDR3 reads TGTGCCACCAGTGACCCTGGGACTGCGGGCGTTAATGAGCAGTTCTTC.

The rearrangement uses TRBV5-8 and TRBJ1-5; no clear D. The V gene lost 1 base and the J gene lost 2 bases, with 16 bases spanning the gap. The CDR3 is 17 amino acids. The germline V gene has CDR1 SGHTS and CDR2 YDEGEE. CDR3 residues: CASSLPNSRMRNQPQHF. The CDR3 nucleotides are TGTGCCAGCAGCTTGCCCAACTCGAGAATGCGCAATCAGCCCCAGCATTTT.

The chain joins TRBV7-2 to TRBJ1-5; TRBD1 agrees at 7 bases. This CDR3 comprises 14 residues. Trimming cost V 5 bases and J 6 bases; bases outside gene matches: 7. Germline V gives CDR1 SGHTA, CDR2 FQGNSA. The CDR3 nucleotides are TGTGCCAGCAGCCTCCGACAGGGTATTCAGCCCCAGCATTTT. This gives the protein CASSLRQGIQPQHF.

This rearrangement joins TRBV30 to TRBJ1-5; 9 nucleotides align to TRBD1. The junction had 2 bases not matched to a gene; V was cut back by 0 bases and J by 8 bases. This CDR3 region has 13 residues. Germline values: CDR1 GTSNPN, CDR2 SVGIG (reference sequence). CDR3 protein: CAWSVDRGEPQHF. As DNA, the CDR3 is TGTGCCTGGAGTGTGGACAGGGGTGAGCCCCAGCATTTT.

This clonotype was found once. V is TRBV30 and J is TRBJ1-1; 7 bases fit TRBD1. Per the germline V gene, CDR1 is GTSNPN and CDR2 is SVGIG (reference sequence). The CDR3 is made up of 11 amino acids. With 5 bases clipped from V and 11 bases from J, the junction kept 8 bases outside the gene matches. The CDR3 region is CAWGETGSAFF. The CDR3, as DNA: TGTGCCTGGGGGGAGACAGGGTCTGCTTTCTTT.

The rearrangement uses TRBV6-1 and TRBJ1-3; D remains ambiguous. The CDR3 length is 15 residues. V gave up 0 bases and J gave up 1 base, with 7 bases separating them. Germline V gene lookup returns CDR1 MNHNS and CDR2 SASEGT. The CDR3 sequence: CASSEASESGNTIYF. In nucleotides, the CDR3 is TGTGCCAGCAGTGAAGCGTCCGAATCTGGAAACACCATATATTTT.

This clonotype has just one count. This chain joins TRBV3-1 and TRBJ2-7, with 8 bases identical to TRBD1. The CDR3 extends over 15 amino acids. V lost 4 bases and J lost 5; bases outside the gene matches: 10. Germline values: CDR1 LGHDT, CDR2 YNNKEL (reference sequence). CDR3 amino acids: CASSRQTGAPHEQYF. DNA for the CDR3: TGTGCCAGCAGCCGCCAGACAGGGGCACCCCACGAGCAGTACTTC.

The genes are TRBV9 and TRBJ2-7, with D possibly being TRBD2 (6 bases). Trimming cost V 4 bases and J 8 bases, with 16 bases left between them. The CDR3 length is 13 residues. Germline V gene data show CDR1 as SGDLS and CDR2 as YYNGEE. As DNA, the CDR3 is TGTGCCAGCAGCAACCCGGGGGAGACTAAGCAGTACTTC. This sequence encodes CASSNPGETKQYF.

This clonotype is a singleton in its sample. The gene calls are TRBV11-3 and TRBJ1-1; D is possibly TRBD1 (5 bases). Per the germline V gene, CDR1 is SGHNT and CDR2 is YENEEA. The CDR3 is 17 amino acids. The V end was cut by 1 base, the J end by 4 bases, with 19 bases between. DNA for the CDR3: TGTGCCAGCAGCTTAGTGGTAGGTGCCGGAGGGGCCACTGAAGCTTTCTTT. It is translated as CASSLVVGAGGATEAFF.

CDR3: CASSATRREKLFF. CDR3 nucleotide sequence: TGCGCCAGCAGTGCCACCCGGAGGGAAAAACTGTTTTTT. The genes are TRBV10-1 and TRBJ1-4; D is undetermined. The CDR3 spans 13 residues. V was shortened by 4 bases and J by 8 bases, with 11 bases between the two germline ends. Germline V lookup: CDR1 WNHNN, CDR2 SYGVQD (reference sequence).

This rearrangement joins TRBV5-1 to TRBJ2-2; no reliable D call. The CDR3 sequence is 15 residues long. V lost 3 bases to trimming and J lost 0 bases, with 9 bases between them. Germline V CDR1 and CDR2: SGHRS, YFSETQ. The CDR3 DNA reads as TGCGCCAGCAGCTCAACAGACGCGAACACCGGGGAGCTGTTTTTT. Translating gives CASSSTDANTGELFF.

The chain employs TRBV5-1 and TRBJ1-6; D is possibly TRBD1 (5 bases). The CDR3 has 15 amino acids. Germline V gives CDR1 SGHRS, CDR2 YFSETQ. Trimming shortened V by 0 bases and J by 11 bases, and 15 bases separated the two germline ends. The CDR3 loop is CASSLAGTERAPLHF. The CDR3, as DNA: TGCGCCAGCAGCTTGGCGGGGACGGAACGCGCACCCCTCCACTTT.

The genes are TRBV29-1 and TRBJ2-3; 8 positions match TRBD2. The germline CDR1 and CDR2 sequences are SQVTM and ANQGSEA. The length of the CDR3 is 13 residues. After removal of 6 bases from V and 2 bases from J, the junction contained 4 bases not matched to a gene. The CDR3 sequence is CSVVTSATDTQYF. DNA for the CDR3: TGCAGCGTGGTGACTAGCGCCACAGATACGCAGTATTTT.

J is TRBJ1-2 and V is TRBV25-1; D perhaps matches TRBD1 (5 bases). The CDR3 is 12 residues long. V was cut by 4 bases and J by 8 bases, with 11 bases left in between. Germline CDR1 reads MGHDK; CDR2 reads SYGVNS. The CDR3 here is CASSGGVVGYTF. In DNA form, the CDR3 reads TGTGCCAGCAGTGGGGGGGTAGTCGGCTACACCTTC.

The chain combines TRBV20-1 with TRBJ2-7; D is possibly TRBD2 (6 bases). The CDR3 is 17 residues long. Trimming left V 0 bases short and J 2 bases short, with 20 bases between. Per the germline V gene, CDR1 is DFQATT and CDR2 is SNEGSKA (reference sequence). CDR3 DNA: TGCAGTGCTAGAGATCTTGGGAGGTTGGCGACCACCTACGAGCAGTACTTC. Its translation is CSARDLGRLATTYEQYF.

V and J are TRBV7-9 and TRBJ1-3, with 7 nucleotides matching TRBD1. Unmatched junction bases numbered 7, after V lost 2 bases and J lost 6 bases. This CDR3 comprises 15 residues. Germline loops: CDR1 SEHNR, CDR2 FQNEAQ (reference sequence). The DNA for the CDR3 is TGTGCCAGCAGCTTACCGGGAGGGGGCCTAAACACCATATATTTT. Protein product: CASSLPGGGLNTIYF.

This clonotype came up once. The chain combines TRBV2 with TRBJ1-1; D unresolved. Trimming pared 6 bases from V and 6 bases from J, leaving 17 bases between. The CDR3 is 14 amino acids. Germline-derived CDR1 and CDR2 are SNHLY and FYNNEI. Here the CDR3 reads CASRDIRSGPEAFF. The CDR3 DNA follows: TGTGCCAGCAGAGATATAAGGAGTGGTCCTGAAGCTTTCTTT.

This clonotype was observed once. The rearrangement joins TRBV6-6 to TRBJ1-4, with 7 nucleotides matching TRBD1. V trimming: 3 bases; J trimming: 12 bases; junction bases outside the gene matches: 16. The length of the CDR3 is 16 residues. Germline CDR1 is MNHNY and CDR2 is SVGAGI (reference sequence). In DNA form, the CDR3 reads TGTGCCAGCAGTTATCCTACAGGGAAGGGGGCGGGGGAACTGTTTTTT. Its protein is CASSYPTGKGAGELFF.

A word on this clonotype: One end of the junction varies from germline; a read error may be responsible. The chain carries TRBV30 and TRBJ2-7; 7 nucleotides align to TRBD1. The CDR3 sequence is 14 residues long. Looked up from germline, CDR1 is GTSNPN and CDR2 is SVGIG (reference sequence). CDR3 nucleotides: TGTGCCTGGAGTCAGGGACAGAGCTCCCACGAGCAGTACTTC. It translates to CAWSQGQSSHEQYF. The complete variable domain, with remaining parts taken from reference TRBV30 and TRBJ2-7, reads SQTIHQWPATLVQPVGSPLSLECTVEGTSNPNLYWYRQAAGRGLQLLFYSVGIGQISSEVPQNLSASRPQDRQFILSSKKLLLSDSGFYLCAWSQGQSSHEQYFGPGTRLTVT.

The chain uses TRBV3-1 and TRBJ2-7; D is perhaps TRBD1 (5 bases). Trimming took off 6 bases at V and 6 bases at J, with 18 bases between the two ends. The CDR3 is made up of 14 amino acids. Germline V gives CDR1 LGHDT, CDR2 YNNKEL (reference sequence). CDR3 DNA sequence: TGTGCCAGCAGTTCCCAGGGAATTACCCGCGAGCAGTACTTC. Translated, it gives CASSSQGITREQYF.

The chain combines TRBV25-1 with TRBJ2-7, with a weak D call TRBD1 (5 bases). The V and J ends lost 6 bases and 2 bases respectively, with 11 bases between them. Germline assignment: CDR1 MGHDK and CDR2 SYGVNS. This CDR3 spans 13 amino acids. The CDR3 is CASRETATYEQYF. Written as DNA, the CDR3 is TGTGCCAGCAGGGAGACAGCAACCTACGAGCAGTACTTC.